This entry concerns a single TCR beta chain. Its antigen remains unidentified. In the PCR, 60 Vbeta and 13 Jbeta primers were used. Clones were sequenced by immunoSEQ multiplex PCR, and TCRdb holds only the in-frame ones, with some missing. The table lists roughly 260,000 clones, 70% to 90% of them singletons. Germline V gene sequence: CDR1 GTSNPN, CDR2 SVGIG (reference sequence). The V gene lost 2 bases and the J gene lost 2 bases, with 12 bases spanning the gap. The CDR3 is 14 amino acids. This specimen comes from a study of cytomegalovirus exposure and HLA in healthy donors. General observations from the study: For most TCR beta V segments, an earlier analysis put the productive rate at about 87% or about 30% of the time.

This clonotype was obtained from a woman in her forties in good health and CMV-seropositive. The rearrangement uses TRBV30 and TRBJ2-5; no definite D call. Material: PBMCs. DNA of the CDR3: TGTGCCTGGAGTCCCGGGTCCTCTCAAGAGACCCAGTACTTC. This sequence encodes CAWSPGSSQETQYF.